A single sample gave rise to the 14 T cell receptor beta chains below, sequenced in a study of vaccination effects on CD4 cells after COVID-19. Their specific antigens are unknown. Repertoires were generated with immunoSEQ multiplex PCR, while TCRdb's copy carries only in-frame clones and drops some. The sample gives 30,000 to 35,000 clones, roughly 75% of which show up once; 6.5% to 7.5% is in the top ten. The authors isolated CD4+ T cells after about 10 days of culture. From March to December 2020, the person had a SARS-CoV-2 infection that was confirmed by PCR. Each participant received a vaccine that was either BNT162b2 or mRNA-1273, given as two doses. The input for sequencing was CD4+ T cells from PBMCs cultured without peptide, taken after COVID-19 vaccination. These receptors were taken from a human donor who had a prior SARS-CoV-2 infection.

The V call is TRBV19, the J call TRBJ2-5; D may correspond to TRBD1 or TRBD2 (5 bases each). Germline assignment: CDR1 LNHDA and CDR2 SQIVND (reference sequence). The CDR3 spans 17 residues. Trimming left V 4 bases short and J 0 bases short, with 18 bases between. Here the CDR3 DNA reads TGTGCCAGTAGTACCTCCGGGACGGCTTTCTACCAAGAGACCCAGTACTTC. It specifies CASSTSGTAFYQETQYF.

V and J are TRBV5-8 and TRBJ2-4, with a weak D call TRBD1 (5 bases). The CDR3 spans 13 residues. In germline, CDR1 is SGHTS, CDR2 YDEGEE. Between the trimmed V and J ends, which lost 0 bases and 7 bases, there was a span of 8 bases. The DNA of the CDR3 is TGTGCCAGCAGCTTGGCCCCAGGGAACATTCAGTACTTC. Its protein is CASSLAPGNIQYF.

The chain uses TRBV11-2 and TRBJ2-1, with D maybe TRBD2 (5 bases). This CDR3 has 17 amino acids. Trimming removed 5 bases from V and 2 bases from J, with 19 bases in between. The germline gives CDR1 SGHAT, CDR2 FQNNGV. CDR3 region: CASSINAQGSPYNEQFF. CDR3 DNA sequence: TGTGCCAGCAGCATCAATGCCCAAGGGAGCCCCTACAATGAGCAGTTCTTC.

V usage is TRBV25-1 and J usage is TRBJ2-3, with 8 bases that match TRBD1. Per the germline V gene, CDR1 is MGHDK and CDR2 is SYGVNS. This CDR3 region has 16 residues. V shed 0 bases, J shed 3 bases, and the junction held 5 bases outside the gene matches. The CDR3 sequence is CASSEYVQGATDTQYF. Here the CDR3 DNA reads TGTGCCAGCAGTGAATATGTCCAGGGGGCTACAGATACGCAGTATTTT.

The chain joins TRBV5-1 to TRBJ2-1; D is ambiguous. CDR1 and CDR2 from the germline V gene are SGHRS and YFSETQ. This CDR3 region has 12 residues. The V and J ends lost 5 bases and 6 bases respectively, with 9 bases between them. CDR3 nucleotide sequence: TGCGCCAGCAGTATACAGCCCAATGAGCAGTTCTTC. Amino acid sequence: CASSIQPNEQFF.

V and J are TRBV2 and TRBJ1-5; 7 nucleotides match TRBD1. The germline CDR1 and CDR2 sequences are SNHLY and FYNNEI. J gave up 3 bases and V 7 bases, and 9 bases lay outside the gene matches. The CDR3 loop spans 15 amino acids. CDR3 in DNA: TGTGCCAGCACCGTTTACAGGGGTAACAATCAGCCCCAGCATTTT. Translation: CASTVYRGNNQPQHF.

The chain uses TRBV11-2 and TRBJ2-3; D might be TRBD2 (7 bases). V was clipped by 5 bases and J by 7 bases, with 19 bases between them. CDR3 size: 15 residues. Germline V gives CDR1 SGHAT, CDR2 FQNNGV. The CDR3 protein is CASSERGGSPYTQYF. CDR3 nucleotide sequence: TGTGCCAGCAGCGAGAGGGGGGGTTCACCGTATACGCAGTATTTT.

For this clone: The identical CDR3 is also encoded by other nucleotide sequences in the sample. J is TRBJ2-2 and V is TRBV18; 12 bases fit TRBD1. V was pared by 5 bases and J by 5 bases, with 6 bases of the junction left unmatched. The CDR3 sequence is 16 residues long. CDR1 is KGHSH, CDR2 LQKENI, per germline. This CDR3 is CASSRPGQGATGELFF. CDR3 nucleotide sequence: TGTGCCAGCTCAAGGCCGGGACAGGGGGCTACCGGGGAGCTGTTTTTT.

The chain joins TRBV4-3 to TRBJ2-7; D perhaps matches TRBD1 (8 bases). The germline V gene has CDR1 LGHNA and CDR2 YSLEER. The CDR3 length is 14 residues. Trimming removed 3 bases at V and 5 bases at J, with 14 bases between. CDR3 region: CASSQPQGGNEQYF. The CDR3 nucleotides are TGCGCCAGCAGCCAGCCACAGGGGGGGAACGAGCAGTACTTC.

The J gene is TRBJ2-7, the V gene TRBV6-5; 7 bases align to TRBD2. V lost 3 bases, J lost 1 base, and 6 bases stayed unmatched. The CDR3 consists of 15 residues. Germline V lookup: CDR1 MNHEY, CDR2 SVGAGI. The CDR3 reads CASSYGGVLSYEQYF. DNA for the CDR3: TGTGCCAGCAGTTATGGGGGGGTTCTATCCTACGAGCAGTACTTC.

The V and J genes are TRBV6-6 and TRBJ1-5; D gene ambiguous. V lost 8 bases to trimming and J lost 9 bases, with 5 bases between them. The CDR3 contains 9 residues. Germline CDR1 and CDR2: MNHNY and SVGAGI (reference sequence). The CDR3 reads CASLVPQHF. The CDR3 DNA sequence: TGTGCCAGCTTAGTGCCCCAGCATTTT.

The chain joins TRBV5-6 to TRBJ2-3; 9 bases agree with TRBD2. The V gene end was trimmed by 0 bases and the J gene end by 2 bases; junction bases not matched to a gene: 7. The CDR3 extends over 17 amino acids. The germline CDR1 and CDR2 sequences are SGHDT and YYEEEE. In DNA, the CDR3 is TGTGCCAGCAGCTTGGTAGCGGGAGTCTCGGACACAGATACGCAGTATTTT. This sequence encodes CASSLVAGVSDTDTQYF.

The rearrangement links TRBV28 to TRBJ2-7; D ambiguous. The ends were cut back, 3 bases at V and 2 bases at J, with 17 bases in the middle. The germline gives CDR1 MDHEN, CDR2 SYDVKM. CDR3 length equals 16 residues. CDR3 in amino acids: CASSFHLSRLTYEQYF. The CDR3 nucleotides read TGTGCCAGCAGTTTTCACCTTTCCAGACTGACCTACGAGCAGTACTTC.

Here the CDR3 reads CASSILSGELFF. The CDR3 bases are TGTGCCAGCAGCATCCTCTCCGGGGAGCTGTTTTTT. The chain carries TRBV11-2 and TRBJ2-2; no clear D gene. Between the trimmed V and J ends, which lost 5 bases and 6 bases, there was a span of 7 bases. The CDR3 is made up of 12 amino acids. CDR1 is SGHAT and CDR2 is FQNNGV in the germline V gene. The complete variable domain, with remaining parts taken from reference TRBV11-2 and TRBJ2-2, reads EAGVAQSPRYKIIEKRQSVAFWCNPISGHATLYWYQQILGQGPKLLIQFQNNGVVDDSQLPKDRFSAERLKGVDSTLKIQPAKLEDSAVYLCASSILSGELFFGEGSRLTVL.